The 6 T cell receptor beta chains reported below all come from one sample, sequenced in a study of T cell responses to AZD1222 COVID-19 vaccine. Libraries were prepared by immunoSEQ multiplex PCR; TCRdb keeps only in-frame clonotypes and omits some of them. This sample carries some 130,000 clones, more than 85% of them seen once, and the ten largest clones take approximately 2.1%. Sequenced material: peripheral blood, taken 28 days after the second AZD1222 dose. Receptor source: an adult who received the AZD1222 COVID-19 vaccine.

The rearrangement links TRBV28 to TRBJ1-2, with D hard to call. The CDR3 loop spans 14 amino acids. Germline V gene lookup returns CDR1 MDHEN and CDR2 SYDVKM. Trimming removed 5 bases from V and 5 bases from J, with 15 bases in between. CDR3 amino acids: CASSRSLSGYGYTF. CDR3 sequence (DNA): TGTGCCAGCAGTAGGTCTCTTTCCGGGTATGGCTACACCTTC.

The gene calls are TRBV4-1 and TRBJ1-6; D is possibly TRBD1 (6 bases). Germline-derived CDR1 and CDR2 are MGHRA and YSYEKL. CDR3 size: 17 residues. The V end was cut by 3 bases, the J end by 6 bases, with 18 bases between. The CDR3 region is CASSHNLDRTVNSPLHF. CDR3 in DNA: TGCGCCAGCAGCCACAATCTTGACAGGACCGTTAATTCACCCCTCCACTTT.

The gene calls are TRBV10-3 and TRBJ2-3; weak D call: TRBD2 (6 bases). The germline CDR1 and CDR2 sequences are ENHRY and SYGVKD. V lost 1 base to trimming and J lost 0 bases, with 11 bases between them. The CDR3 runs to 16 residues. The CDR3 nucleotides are TGTGCCATCAGTGAGTACCGGCGGGGTAGCACAGATACGCAGTATTTT. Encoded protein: CAISEYRRGSTDTQYF.

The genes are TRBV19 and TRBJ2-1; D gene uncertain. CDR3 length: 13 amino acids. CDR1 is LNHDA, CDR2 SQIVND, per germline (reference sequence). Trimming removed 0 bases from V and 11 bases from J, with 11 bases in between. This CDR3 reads CASSIEGWQKQFF. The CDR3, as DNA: TGTGCCAGTAGTATAGAAGGCTGGCAGAAGCAGTTCTTC.

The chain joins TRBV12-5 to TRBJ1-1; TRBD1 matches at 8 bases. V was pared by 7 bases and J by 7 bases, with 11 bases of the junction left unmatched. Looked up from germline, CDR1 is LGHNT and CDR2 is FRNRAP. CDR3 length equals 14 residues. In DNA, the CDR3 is TGTGCTAGTGTCCCGGACAGGGAGGAAGGTGAAGCTTTCTTT. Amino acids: CASVPDREEGEAFF.

As DNA, the CDR3 is TGTGCCAGCAGCTTCTCTACTAGCGGGAGCAATGAGCAGTTCTTC. This sequence encodes CASSFSTSGSNEQFF. V and J are TRBV9 and TRBJ2-1; 11 bases are a match to TRBD2. CDR1 is SGDLS and CDR2 is YYNGEE in the germline V gene. The CDR3 consists of 15 residues. Germline trimming cut 4 bases from V and 6 bases from J; bases unmatched to any gene: 6.